Described below is a single T cell receptor beta chain sequence and its context. The data are from a study of CD8 T cells in Susac syndrome. Random hexamers were used to reverse transcribe roughly 0.5 to 1 ug of RNA. TCRdb analysed the immunoSEQ multiplex PCR reads with MiXCR anew, one entry per CDR3 protein. The repertoire holds 120,000 or so distinct CDR3 sequences, with more than 85% as singletons. Germline assignment: CDR1 PRHDT and CDR2 FYEKMQ (reference sequence). The CDR3 has 14 amino acids. With 5 bases clipped from V and 4 bases from J, the junction kept 7 bases outside the gene matches. The chain employs TRBV13 and TRBJ2-7; 8 nucleotides align to TRBD1. This clonotype was sampled from a human donor with multiple sclerosis. The material sequenced was CD4+ T cells from PBMCs. CDR3 loop: CASSPRNRGYEQYF. The CDR3 DNA reads as TGTGCCAGCAGCCCTAGGAACAGGGGGTACGAGCAGTACTTC.